This T cell receptor beta chain is from a study of cytotoxic CD8 clonotypes in ibrutinib-treated CLL. Study-wide background: On average, almost 95,000 productive rearrangements and 260,000 or so productive templates per sample.

Data came from immunoSEQ multiplex PCR; TCRdb stores just in-frame clones and leaves some out. The table records under 200,000 clones, roughly 77% of them present only once. Study-level results: Clonality at baseline surpassed age-matched healthy donors and tracked circulating CD8+ T-cell counts. Among the clonotypes, public ones were uncommon and contracted or held stable on treatment. Sustained-remission patients were sampled at one set of times and progressing patients at different ones.

With respect to this clone: Its antigen is not identified.

CDR1 ENHRY and CDR2 SYGVKD come from the germline V gene. The CDR3 spans 14 residues. Trimming cost V 4 bases and J 1 base, with 10 bases left between them. The clonotype comes from a human donor with chronic lymphocytic leukemia. This chain joins TRBV10-3 and TRBJ1-1; D is perhaps TRBD1 (6 bases). The sample in question was PBMCs, obtained after 12 months of ibrutinib treatment. The chain's CDR3 is CAISGRDTNTEAFF. The CDR3 region has the DNA TGTGCCATCAGTGGTCGGGACACGAACACTGAAGCTTTCTTT.